This TCR beta chain was sequenced during a study of human versus mouse CDR3 diversity and MHC coevolution. Germline-derived CDR1 and CDR2 are SGHDT and YYEEEE. V was pared by 4 bases and J by 3 bases, with 9 bases of the junction left unmatched. The CDR3 spans 16 residues. This clone has just one count. Sequencing was performed with immunoSEQ multiplex PCR; in TCRdb, only in-frame clones are kept and a portion is missing. Among roughly 86,000 clones listed, around 93% were seen once. This TCR came from a person between 25 and 70 years old in good health. Material: naive CD4+ T cells from blood. Subset here: CD45RO-negative CD62L-positive naive CD4 T cells. This chain uses TRBV5-6 with TRBJ2-7, with 11 bases lining up with TRBD2. This CDR3 is CASSTTSGVAYYEQYF. In nucleotides, the CDR3 is TGTGCCAGCAGCACGACTAGCGGGGTTGCTTACTACGAGCAGTACTTC.